The rows below give T cell receptor beta chains drawn from one sample of a study of regulatory and conventional T cells in RAG deficiency. Using immunoSEQ multiplex PCR, the repertoire was profiled, and TCRdb retains in-frame clones only, with some absent. The table has under 45,000 clones, 76% seen once. These data are also associated with another study on regulatory T cells.

The sequencing sample was made of CD4+ effector T cells sorted from blood. These receptors came from a human donor in good health. CDR3s include the opening cysteine and the closing phenylalanine or tryptophan. The order of the fields is J gene, clone size, V gene, CDR3 protein. Clone sizes are given selectively: once, few, many, or a class where the clone is expanded.

J gene: TRBJ1-2; clone size: NA; V gene: TRBV28; CDR3 protein: CASSTPGQGYGYTF
J gene: TRBJ1-6; clone size: few; V gene: TRBV4-1; CDR3 protein: CASSQESGQGGSPLHF
J gene: TRBJ1-4; clone size: NA; V gene: TRBV6-5; CDR3 protein: CASRVGQNEKLFF
J gene: TRBJ2-6; clone size: NA; V gene: TRBV4-2; CDR3 protein: CASSPLSGGANVLTF
J gene: TRBJ2-1; clone size: few; V gene: TRBV2; CDR3 protein: CASRGTGGTEQFF
J gene: TRBJ2-4; clone size: NA; V gene: TRBV7-9; CDR3 protein: CASSRDGRGLKNIQYF
J gene: TRBJ2-7; clone size: NA; V gene: TRBV11-3; CDR3 protein: CAGGTEAYEQYF
J gene: TRBJ2-7; clone size: NA; V gene: TRBV11-1; CDR3 protein: CASSFLRTGAEQYF
J gene: TRBJ2-7; clone size: few; V gene: TRBV5-1; CDR3 protein: CASSRGGGVGYEQYF
J gene: TRBJ1-5; clone size: NA; V gene: TRBV6-5; CDR3 protein: CASRTVGGREHF
J gene: TRBJ1-5; clone size: NA; V gene: TRBV6-5; CDR3 protein: CASSYSMGRQPQHF
J gene: TRBJ2-7; clone size: NA; V gene: TRBV5-1; CDR3 protein: CASSLMTGSEGEQYF
J gene: TRBJ2-2; clone size: NA; V gene: TRBV6-6; CDR3 protein: CASSYPGGTGELFF
J gene: TRBJ2-1; clone size: NA; V gene: TRBV29-1; CDR3 protein: CSVELASSYNEQFF
J gene: TRBJ2-5; clone size: NA; V gene: TRBV6-5; CDR3 protein: CASSLRVGSRETQYF
J gene: TRBJ1-2; clone size: NA; V gene: TRBV7-2; CDR3 protein: CASSPSPRGKNYGYTF
J gene: TRBJ2-1; clone size: NA; V gene: TRBV2; CDR3 protein: CASSREGTNEQFF
J gene: TRBJ2-2; clone size: NA; V gene: TRBV6-4; CDR3 protein: CASSDSLKAPGELFF
J gene: TRBJ1-2; clone size: NA; V gene: TRBV19; CDR3 protein: CASSIVGGANYGYTF
J gene: TRBJ2-1; clone size: NA; V gene: TRBV4-2; CDR3 protein: CASSQGDHRIPNEQFF
J gene: TRBJ2-1; clone size: NA; V gene: TRBV2; CDR3 protein: CASSGSSALGQFF
J gene: TRBJ1-1; clone size: NA; V gene: TRBV11-2; CDR3 protein: CASNPLRGRNTEAFF
J gene: TRBJ1-2; clone size: once; V gene: TRBV18; CDR3 protein: CASSPLSPGQGGYGYTF
J gene: TRBJ2-7; clone size: NA; V gene: TRBV5-1; CDR3 protein: CASSSGRGTYEQYF
J gene: TRBJ2-7; clone size: NA; V gene: TRBV4-2; CDR3 protein: CASSQGTDSGQYF
J gene: TRBJ2-3; clone size: NA; V gene: TRBV7-2; CDR3 protein: CASSFHSGGASDTQYF
J gene: TRBJ2-1; clone size: NA; V gene: TRBV25-1; CDR3 protein: CASSVSRGENEQFF
J gene: TRBJ2-1; clone size: NA; V gene: TRBV7-2; CDR3 protein: CASSSGTNYNEQFF
J gene: TRBJ1-1; clone size: NA; V gene: TRBV6-1; CDR3 protein: CASRLGGNTEAFF
J gene: TRBJ2-7; clone size: NA; V gene: TRBV18; CDR3 protein: CASSPHPDTGHEQYF
J gene: TRBJ1-4; clone size: NA; V gene: TRBV27; CDR3 protein: CASSVTGWTTNEKLFF
J gene: TRBJ1-1; clone size: NA; V gene: TRBV2; CDR3 protein: CASRYRDRGSREAFF
J gene: TRBJ1-2; clone size: few; V gene: TRBV28; CDR3 protein: CASSLSIRGYTF
J gene: TRBJ2-7; clone size: NA; V gene: TRBV19; CDR3 protein: CASRDYGNYEQYF
J gene: TRBJ1-1; clone size: NA; V gene: TRBV27; CDR3 protein: CASSSTGGTTEAFF
J gene: TRBJ2-2; clone size: NA; V gene: TRBV5-4; CDR3 protein: CASSQAGITGELFF
J gene: TRBJ1-2; clone size: NA; V gene: TRBV6-1; CDR3 protein: CASSPGAGYGYTF
J gene: TRBJ1-2; clone size: NA; V gene: TRBV29-1; CDR3 protein: CSVETANYGYTF
J gene: TRBJ1-1; clone size: NA; V gene: TRBV28; CDR3 protein: CASSLWFGTGNTEAFF
J gene: TRBJ2-7; clone size: few; V gene: TRBV10-3; CDR3 protein: CAGRSGGLSYEQYF
J gene: TRBJ1-1; clone size: NA; V gene: TRBV2; CDR3 protein: CASRPFVTGKNTEAFF
J gene: TRBJ2-1; clone size: once; V gene: TRBV4-1; CDR3 protein: CASSQGLAGGLRYNEQFF